The clone carrying this TCR beta chain was seen more than once but under ten times. The sample is drawn from a study of T cells after yellow fever vaccination. TCRdb ran MiXCR on the 5' RACE reads and lists one entry per CDR3 protein. This table has some 350,000 distinct CDR3 sequences, 8.5% to 9% appearing once. The germline V gene encodes CDR1 SGHTA and CDR2 FQGNSA. Trimming removed 4 bases from V and 3 bases from J; junction bases left unmatched: 6. The length of the CDR3 is 15 residues. This TCR was recovered from a young man who received the YFV17D yellow fever vaccine. The input for sequencing was PBMCs, taken on the day of the first yellow fever vaccination. The genes are TRBV7-2 and TRBJ2-7; TRBD2 agrees at 10 bases. CDR3 DNA sequence: TGTGCCAGCAGCTCCCAAGCGGGGGGGAACTACGAGCAGTACGTC. It is translated as CASSSQAGGNYEQYV.